The 14 T cell receptor beta chains below were found in one sample sequenced in a study of molecular identifiers for immune sequencing clone quantification. TCRdb re-called the PCR reads through MiXCR, storing one row per CDR3 protein. The sample records over 600,000 distinct CDR3 sequences, nearly 20% being singletons. The sequencing input was naive CD8+ T cells from blood, with Jurkat cell RNA spiked in. Subset meaning: FACS-sorted CD8+CD4-CCR7+CD45RA+ naive T cells. These TCRs come from a human donor in good health. Some libraries in this study had Jurkat cell RNA spiked in.

Many counts were recorded for this clonotype. The chain carries TRBV29-1 and TRBJ1-2; tentatively, D is TRBD1 (5 bases). This CDR3 is 12 amino acids long. Germline-derived CDR1 and CDR2 are SQVTM and ANQGSEA. V lost 1 base and J 4 bases, leaving 7 bases between the germline ends. The CDR3 DNA follows: TGCAGCGTTGAAGCGGGGGGCTATGGCTACACCTTC. This encodes CSVEAGGYGYTF.

V is TRBV12-3 or TRBV12-4 and J is TRBJ2-3; tentatively, D is TRBD2 (6 bases). V was trimmed by 5 bases and J by 2 bases, leaving 17 bases between them. CDR3 length: 16 residues. Here the CDR3 reads CASSENPGENTDTQYF. The CDR3 DNA reads TGTGCCAGCAGTGAAAACCCGGGAGAGAACACAGATACGCAGTATTTT.

This chain joins TRBV4-1 and TRBJ1-6; D call uncertain. Trimming removed 0 bases from V and 8 bases from J, with 20 bases in between. This CDR3 is built from 18 residues. Per germline, CDR1 MGHRA and CDR2 YSYEKL. The DNA for the CDR3 is TGCGCCAGCAGCCAAGAGGGCTTTCCAGGACTGGGATATTCACCCCTCCACTTT. Its translation is CASSQEGFPGLGYSPLHF.

The table lists this clonotype with many counts. The chain has TRBV30 and TRBJ1-4; D gene unclear. The CDR3 is made up of 14 amino acids. Germline V gives CDR1 GTSNPN, CDR2 SVGIG (reference sequence). Between the trimmed V and J ends, which lost 5 bases and 2 bases, there was a span of 12 bases. The CDR3 protein is CAWSRDSTNEKLFF. The CDR3 nucleotides are TGTGCCTGGTCCCGGGATTCGACTAATGAAAAACTGTTTTTT.

The chain links TRBV7-9 to TRBJ2-1; 10 bases are shared with TRBD2. This CDR3 is 16 amino acids long. Germline assignment: CDR1 SEHNR and CDR2 FQNEAQ (reference sequence). V dropped 7 bases and J dropped 3; count of bases not matched to a gene: 9. CDR3 residues: CASNGLAGVNYNEQFF. DNA of the CDR3: TGTGCCAGCAATGGGCTAGCGGGGGTCAACTACAATGAGCAGTTCTTC.

In the case of this clonotype: This sequence may be a read error, since a much larger clone differs from it by one base. The rearrangement links TRBV27 to TRBJ2-7, with D maybe TRBD2 (5 bases). The germline V gene encodes CDR1 MNHEY and CDR2 SMNVEV (reference sequence). The CDR3 is 13 amino acids. The CDR3, as DNA: TGTGCCGGCAGTTTATCTTCGGGGTCAGGGCAGTACTTC. Protein sequence: CAGSLSSGSGQYF.

Regarding this clonotype: A much larger clone differs by one base, so this may be a read error. The chain carries TRBV9 and TRBJ1-3; D may be TRBD1 (5 bases). The CDR3 length is 16 residues. The V gene's germline CDR1 is SGDLS and CDR2 YYNGEE. The CDR3: CASSPNPTGSGNTIHF. The DNA for the CDR3 is TGTGCCAGCAGCCCAAACCCTACAGGCTCTGGAAACACCATACATTTT.

This clonotype was seen many times. This chain uses TRBV30 with TRBJ1-1; possible D gene TRBD1, 5 bases. The V gene's germline CDR1 is GTSNPN and CDR2 SVGIG (reference sequence). V lost 5 bases to trimming and J lost 7 bases, with 14 bases between them. The length of the CDR3 is 12 residues. CDR3 nucleotides: TGTGCCTGGGCCCCGGGGACCTTTGAAGCTTTCTTT. The encoded protein is CAWAPGTFEAFF.

This clonotype was detected only a few times. The V and J genes are TRBV28 and TRBJ1-2, with 7 positions matching TRBD1. CDR1 and CDR2 from the germline V gene are MDHEN and SYDVKM. The CDR3 spans 15 residues. Unmatched junction bases numbered 7, after V lost 1 base and J lost 5 bases. The CDR3 loop reads CASSLSMTGIYGYTF. The CDR3, as DNA: TGTGCCAGCAGTTTATCCATGACAGGGATTTATGGCTACACCTTC.

This clonotype appeared many times. The chain employs TRBV27 and TRBJ2-7; TRBD2 might be the D (5 bases). The CDR3 spans 12 residues. Trimming took 5 bases from V and 7 from J, leaving 12 bases between them. Germline CDR1 MNHEY, CDR2 SMNVEV (reference sequence). The CDR3 region is CASSDRGNEQYF. For the CDR3, the DNA is TGTGCCAGCAGTGACCGGGGTAATGAGCAGTACTTC.

This clonotype showed up many times. The chain has TRBV2 and TRBJ2-5, with unresolved D. The V gene's germline CDR1 is SNHLY and CDR2 FYNNEI. V was pared by 8 bases and J by 1 base, with 14 bases between. CDR3 length: 14 residues. As DNA, the CDR3 is TGTGCCAGCGGCACGGGCAGGATCCAAGAGACCCAGTACTTC. This encodes CASGTGRIQETQYF.

This clonotype was seen a few times. This rearrangement joins TRBV4-1 to TRBJ2-1; 7 bases agree with TRBD1. Trimming took 2 bases from V and 6 from J; bases not matched to a gene: 10. Germline V lookup: CDR1 MGHRA, CDR2 YSYEKL. The CDR3 has 16 amino acids. This chain's CDR3 is CASSQIQGSLSNEQFF. The CDR3 coding sequence is TGCGCCAGCAGCCAAATACAGGGGTCCTTGAGCAATGAGCAGTTCTTC.

In its sample, this clonotype was seen once. Just one base apart from a much larger clone, this may be a read error. The chain couples TRBV10-2 to TRBJ1-2; D not resolved. CDR1 is WSHSY and CDR2 is SAAADI in the germline V gene. The CDR3 consists of 14 residues. CDR3 region: CASSESTANYGCTF. The CDR3, as DNA: TGCGCCAGCAGTGAGTCTACAGCTAACTATGGCTGCACCTTC.

This clonotype was seen ten or more times. The chain joins TRBV27 to TRBJ2-7; possibly TRBD1 for D (5 bases). The CDR3 consists of 16 residues. In germline, CDR1 is MNHEY, CDR2 SMNVEV (reference sequence). V shed 5 bases and J shed 4 bases, with 21 bases lying between them. CDR3 DNA: TGTGCCAGCAGTCCGACAGTCCTCCGGGCCTTGTACGAGCAGTACTTC. It is translated as CASSPTVLRALYEQYF.